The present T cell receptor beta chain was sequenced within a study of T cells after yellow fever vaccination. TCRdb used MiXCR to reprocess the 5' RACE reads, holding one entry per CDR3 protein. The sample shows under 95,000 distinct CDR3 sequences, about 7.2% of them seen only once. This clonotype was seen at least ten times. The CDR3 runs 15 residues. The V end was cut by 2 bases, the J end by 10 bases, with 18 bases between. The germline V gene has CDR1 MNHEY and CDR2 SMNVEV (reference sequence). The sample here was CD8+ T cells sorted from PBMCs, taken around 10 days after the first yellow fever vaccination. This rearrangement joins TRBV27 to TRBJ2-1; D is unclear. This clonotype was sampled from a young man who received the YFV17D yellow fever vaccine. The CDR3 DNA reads TGTGCCAGCAGTTTAAGGCTCACGCGGTTCGGAGAGCAGTTCTTC. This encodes CASSLRLTRFGEQFF.